These 32 T cell receptor beta chains were all obtained from the same sample, sequenced in a study of identical twins. TCRdb reanalysed the 5' RACE reads using MiXCR and keeps one entry per CDR3 protein. The data show approximately 500,000 distinct CDR3 sequences, nearly 15% seen once. Separately, the same data were catalogued under a study of yellow fever vaccine responses in identical twins.

Material for sequencing was CD4+ T cells sorted from blood. The receptors come from a young woman in good health.

This clonotype has a handful of counts. The V call is TRBV18, the J call TRBJ2-3; D perhaps matches TRBD2 (5 bases). This CDR3 region has 16 residues. CDR1 is KGHSH and CDR2 is LQKENI in the germline V gene. Trimming took 10 bases from V and 0 from J, leaving 20 bases between them. The CDR3 DNA reads TGTGCCACCTCGTTGGGAGCCGGCGGTAGCACAGATACGCAGTATTTT. Its translation: CATSLGAGGSTDTQYF.

This clonotype occurred a few times. The chain is built from TRBV5-1 and TRBJ2-5; the D gene could be TRBD1 or TRBD2 (5 bases each). CDR1 is SGHRS and CDR2 is YFSETQ in the germline V gene. V was clipped by 5 bases and J by 5 bases, with 16 bases between them. This CDR3 contains 14 residues. The CDR3 DNA reads as TGCGCCAGCAGTCGGGACCCAACTTGGGAGACCCAGTACTTC. Its protein is CASSRDPTWETQYF.

The chain links TRBV6-1 to TRBJ1-4; TRBD1 might be the D (5 bases). The CDR3 is made up of 14 amino acids. V was shortened by 3 bases and J by 11 bases, with 16 bases between the two germline ends. Germline CDR1 is MNHNS and CDR2 is SASEGT. The CDR3 coding sequence is TGTGCCAGCAGTGACCCCGCGGCGGGGGGGAAACTGTTTTTT. This encodes CASSDPAAGGKLFF.

This clonotype has at least ten counts. J is TRBJ2-3 and V is TRBV11-2; D not resolved. Trimming took off 1 base at V and 0 bases at J, with 8 bases between the two ends. The CDR3 runs to 15 residues. Germline CDR1 is SGHAT and CDR2 is FQNNGV. The CDR3, as DNA: TGTGCCAGCAGCTTAGGGTTTACTAGCACAGATACGCAGTATTTT. It codes for CASSLGFTSTDTQYF.

The chain joins TRBV29-1 to TRBJ1-1, with D uncertain. Germline CDR1 and CDR2: SQVTM and ANQGSEA. The CDR3 has 11 residues. Trimming pared 3 bases from V and 6 bases from J, leaving 8 bases between. The CDR3 bases are TGCAGCGTTGAGGTTCAAGCTGAAGCTTTCTTT. This translates into CSVEVQAEAFF. The whole variable domain, remainder taken from reference TRBV29-1 and TRBJ1-1, is SAVISQKPSRDICQRGTSLTIQCQVDSQVTMMFWYRQQPGQSLTLIATANQGSEATYESGFVIDKFPISRPNLTFSTLTVSNMSPEDSSIYLCSVEVQAEAFFGQGTRLTVV.

This clonotype has just a few counts. The chain uses TRBV5-1 and TRBJ1-1; 10 nucleotides agree with TRBD1. This CDR3 contains 15 residues. CDR1 is SGHRS, CDR2 YFSETQ, per germline. The V segment lost 4 bases and the J segment 3 bases; nucleotides outside the gene matches: 6. CDR3 in amino acids: CASSIDRGPDTEAFF. The DNA for the CDR3 is TGCGCCAGCAGCATAGACAGGGGGCCGGACACTGAAGCTTTCTTT.

In nucleotides, the CDR3 is TGTGCCAGCAGCCAAGATGCCGCTCCGAATGAGCAGTTCTTC. This translates into CASSQDAAPNEQFF. The J gene is TRBJ2-1, the V gene TRBV3-1; no clear D gene. V lost 0 bases to trimming and J lost 7 bases, with 10 bases between them. Germline CDR1 reads LGHDT; CDR2 reads YNNKEL (reference sequence). CDR3 size: 14 residues.

A few counts support this clonotype. V and J are TRBV5-5 and TRBJ2-7, with unresolved D. This CDR3 has 12 residues. The V gene lost 9 bases and the J gene lost 7 bases, with 17 bases spanning the gap. Germline values: CDR1 SGHKS, CDR2 YYEKEE (reference sequence). The CDR3 protein is CATKAPVWEQYV. The DNA for the CDR3 is TGTGCCACCAAAGCCCCTGTGTGGGAGCAGTACGTC.

V is TRBV5-1 and J is TRBJ2-2; TRBD2 aligns across 9 bases. The CDR3 contains 15 residues. Germline CDR1 SGHRS, CDR2 YFSETQ. Unmatched junction bases numbered 4, after V lost 1 base and J lost 6 bases. The CDR3 DNA reads TGCGCCAGCAGCTTGCAGCGGGAGGCCCCCGGGGAGCTGTTTTTT. Protein: CASSLQREAPGELFF.

This clonotype has only a few counts. V gene TRBV7-9 combines with J gene TRBJ2-1, with TRBD2 matching 10 bases. The length of the CDR3 is 15 residues. CDR1 is SEHNR and CDR2 is FQNEAQ in the germline V gene (reference sequence). V trimming: 6 bases; J trimming: 3 bases; junction bases outside the gene matches: 5. The CDR3 loop reads CASSSTSGLYNEQFF. Written as DNA, the CDR3 is TGTGCCAGCAGTTCGACTAGCGGGCTCTACAATGAGCAGTTCTTC.

This sequence joins TRBV28 and TRBJ2-5; D gene uncertain. V dropped 3 bases and J dropped 5 bases, with 10 bases sitting between them. Germline-derived CDR1 and CDR2 are MDHEN and SYDVKM. The CDR3 is 13 amino acids. The CDR3 nucleotides read TGTGCCAGCAGTTTTCAGGAGCTGGAGACCCAGTACTTC. Translated: CASSFQELETQYF.

Only a few counts were recorded for this clonotype. The rearrangement uses TRBV9 and TRBJ2-7; TRBD2 agrees at 8 bases. The junction had 10 bases not matched to a gene; V was cut back by 0 bases and J by 5 bases. Germline values: CDR1 SGDLS, CDR2 YYNGEE. The CDR3 length is 16 residues. This chain's CDR3 is CASSVAVAGIGNEQYF. For the CDR3, the DNA is TGTGCCAGCAGCGTAGCGGTAGCGGGAATCGGGAACGAGCAGTACTTC.

The V gene is TRBV20-1, the J gene TRBJ2-1, with 9 bases matching TRBD2. The CDR3 has 15 amino acids. Germline V gene lookup returns CDR1 DFQATT and CDR2 SNEGSKA (reference sequence). J gave up 8 bases and V 3 bases, and 11 bases lay outside the gene matches. The CDR3 protein is CSARDLAGRTHEQFF. The CDR3 coding sequence is TGCAGTGCTAGGGACCTAGCGGGAAGAACACATGAGCAGTTCTTC.

This chain connects TRBV29-1 to TRBJ2-5; the match to TRBD1 covers 8 bases. The V gene end was trimmed by 7 bases and the J gene end by 6 bases; junction bases not matched to a gene: 4. Germline CDR1 is SQVTM and CDR2 is ANQGSEA. This CDR3 spans 11 amino acids. The CDR3 nucleotides are TGCAGCGCAGGACAGGGTCAGACCCAGTACTTC. It encodes CSAGQGQTQYF.

This clonotype was counted between two and nine times. This chain joins TRBV5-1 and TRBJ2-7; D is perhaps TRBD2 (6 bases). CDR3 length equals 14 residues. Per germline, CDR1 SGHRS and CDR2 YFSETQ. Deletions cut 2 bases from V and 2 bases from J, with 11 bases between. The CDR3 DNA reads as TGCGCCAGCAGCTTAATAACGGGAGCCTACGAGCAGTACTTC. Its protein product is CASSLITGAYEQYF.

The table lists this clonotype with a few counts. V usage is TRBV12-3 or TRBV12-4 and J usage is TRBJ2-5; no clear D gene. Trimming stripped 4 bases from V and 2 bases from J, with 8 bases between. This CDR3 comprises 13 residues. CDR3: CASSSMIQETQYF. The CDR3 DNA is TGTGCCAGCAGTTCCATGATTCAAGAGACCCAGTACTTC.

This clonotype has only a few counts. V is TRBV12-3 or TRBV12-4 and J is TRBJ2-1; D may be TRBD2 (5 bases). V shed 7 bases and J shed 4 bases, with 14 bases lying between them. This CDR3 spans 14 amino acids. CDR3 sequence reads: CASNKLVTYNEQFF. The DNA for the CDR3 is TGTGCCAGCAACAAACTAGTGACGTACAATGAGCAGTTCTTC.

The chain is built from TRBV5-1 and TRBJ2-3; 8 bases are a match to TRBD2. Germline values: CDR1 SGHRS, CDR2 YFSETQ. The CDR3 is 16 amino acids. V dropped 3 bases and J dropped 2; count of bases not matched to a gene: 8. Written as DNA, the CDR3 is TGCGCCAGCAGCTACCAGGGTAGCGGGGTCACAGATACGCAGTATTTT. This codes for CASSYQGSGVTDTQYF.

This clonotype was detected only a few times. The chain employs TRBV20-1 and TRBJ2-3; the match to TRBD2 covers 7 bases. V shed 2 bases, J shed 0 bases, and the junction held 2 bases outside the gene matches. The CDR3 runs to 14 residues. Germline CDR1 and CDR2: DFQATT and SNEGSKA (reference sequence). CDR3 DNA: TGCAGTGCTAGACCAGCGGGGAGCACAGATACGCAGTATTTT. Encoded protein: CSARPAGSTDTQYF.

The rearrangement joins TRBV5-1 to TRBJ2-3; TRBD2 is a possible D gene (6 bases). The CDR3 has 14 amino acids. Germline V gene sequence: CDR1 SGHRS, CDR2 YFSETQ. V was cut by 0 bases and J by 6 bases, with 11 bases left in between. The CDR3 protein is CASSLAGRKDTQYF. CDR3 coding DNA: TGCGCCAGCAGCTTGGCCGGGAGAAAGGATACGCAGTATTTT. Full variable domain (outside the CDR3, taken from reference TRBV5-1 and TRBJ2-3): KAGVTQTPRYLIKTRGQQVTLSCSPISGHRSVSWYQQTPGQGLQFLFEYFSETQRNKGNFPGRFSGRQFSNSRSEMNVSTLELGDSALYLCASSLAGRKDTQYFGPGTRLTVL.

The chain employs TRBV20-1 and TRBJ2-3; 14 bases are a match to TRBD2. The trim removed 2 bases at V and 6 bases at J, leaving 4 bases unmatched. The CDR3 totals 15 residues. Germline values: CDR1 DFQATT, CDR2 SNEGSKA (reference sequence). Here the CDR3 reads CSARRTSGRTDTQYF. CDR3 nucleotide sequence: TGCAGTGCTAGACGGACTAGCGGGAGGACCGATACGCAGTATTTT.

This clonotype was seen only a few times. This chain links TRBV27 with TRBJ2-6; D tentatively fits TRBD1 or TRBD2 (5 bases each). Trimming took 7 bases from V and 4 from J, leaving 17 bases between them. The CDR3 consists of 16 residues. Germline V gene data show CDR1 as MNHEY and CDR2 as SMNVEV (reference sequence). CDR3 sequence: CASTLLWGSGANVLTF. CDR3 sequence (DNA): TGTGCCAGCACTCTACTCTGGGGGTCAGGGGCCAACGTCCTGACTTTC.

Only a few counts were recorded for this clonotype. The CDR3 DNA reads TGTGCCACCAGTGATTTTAAGGGCGGGGAGCAGTTCTTC. Residues: CATSDFKGGEQFF. This chain links TRBV24-1 with TRBJ2-1; possibly TRBD2 for D (5 bases). Trimming shortened V by 1 base and J by 10 bases, and 10 bases separated the two germline ends. This CDR3 spans 13 amino acids. Germline loops: CDR1 KGHDR, CDR2 SFDVKD.

The chain carries TRBV24-1 and TRBJ2-5; possibly TRBD1 or TRBD2 for D (5 bases each). The length of the CDR3 is 15 residues. Germline V gene lookup returns CDR1 KGHDR and CDR2 SFDVKD. Trimming left V 5 bases short and J 2 bases short, with 14 bases between. Written as DNA, the CDR3 is TGTGCCACCAGTGGTTCCGGGACCTCGCAAGAGACCCAGTACTTC. This gives the protein CATSGSGTSQETQYF.

Ten or more counts support this clonotype. The V and J genes are TRBV12-3 or TRBV12-4 and TRBJ2-7; D is possibly TRBD1 (5 bases). CDR3 length: 13 residues. V was cut by 3 bases and J by 9 bases, with 15 bases left in between. CDR3 in DNA: TGTGCCAGCAGTTTGCTGGATACCCAGGGGCAGTACTTC. It specifies CASSLLDTQGQYF.

This clonotype appeared a few times. The CDR3 DNA follows: TGTGCCATCAGTCGGGAAACTGCCAAAAACATTCAGTACTTC. Translated: CAISRETAKNIQYF. The chain couples TRBV10-3 to TRBJ2-4; tentatively, D is TRBD2 (5 bases). This CDR3 has 14 amino acids. Germline CDR1 ENHRY, CDR2 SYGVKD. Trimming took 5 bases from V and 1 from J, leaving 9 bases between them.

This clonotype has just a few counts. The CDR3 sequence is CAISESAATNEKLFF. CDR3 coding DNA: TGTGCCATCAGTGAGTCCGCAGCCACTAATGAAAAACTGTTTTTT. V usage is TRBV10-3 and J usage is TRBJ1-4, with D unresolved. CDR1 ENHRY and CDR2 SYGVKD come from the germline V gene. Trimming took 0 bases from V and 2 from J, leaving 7 bases between them. The CDR3 is made up of 15 amino acids.

This sequence joins TRBV5-4 and TRBJ2-7; 10 bases map to TRBD2. The CDR3 spans 13 residues. Trimming took 4 bases from V and 4 from J; bases not matched to a gene: 2. Germline assignment: CDR1 SGHNT and CDR2 YYREEE (reference sequence). This CDR3 reads CASSISGRYEQYF. Written as DNA, the CDR3 is TGTGCCAGCAGCATTAGCGGGAGGTACGAGCAGTACTTC.

This clonotype showed up just a few times. The rearrangement links TRBV6-6 to TRBJ2-5; D uncertain. CDR3 length equals 13 residues. V was pared by 2 bases and J by 2 bases, with 6 bases between. CDR1 is MNHNY, CDR2 SVGAGI, per germline (reference sequence). CDR3: CASSYEGQETQYF. CDR3 sequence (DNA): TGTGCCAGCAGTTACGAAGGACAAGAGACCCAGTACTTC.

This clonotype was seen a handful of times. The rearrangement uses TRBV5-8 and TRBJ2-7; 7 nucleotides match TRBD1. This CDR3 comprises 16 residues. Germline V gives CDR1 SGHTS, CDR2 YDEGEE. Trimming at V came to 0 bases and at J to 4 bases, leaving 10 bases not matched to a gene. Here the CDR3 reads CASSLDTGVISYEQYV. In DNA form, the CDR3 reads TGTGCCAGCAGCTTGGATACAGGGGTGATTTCGTACGAGCAGTACGTC.

This clonotype was observed a few times. The chain couples TRBV20-1 to TRBJ2-7, with TRBD2 matching 14 bases. Trimming at V came to 0 bases and at J to 10 bases, leaving 8 bases not matched to a gene. The CDR3 loop spans 15 amino acids. Germline V gives CDR1 DFQATT, CDR2 SNEGSKA (reference sequence). DNA for the CDR3: TGCAGTGCTAGAGAACCGGGACTAGCGGGAGAAACCCAGTACTTC. It yields the protein CSAREPGLAGETQYF.

This clonotype appeared once. The chain joins TRBV12-3 or TRBV12-4 to TRBJ1-5; D uncertain. Trimming left V 8 bases short and J 4 bases short, with 15 bases between. This CDR3 is 14 amino acids long. This CDR3 reads CASVTAGRNQPQHF. In nucleotides, the CDR3 is TGTGCCAGCGTTACCGCCGGGAGAAATCAGCCCCAGCATTTT.